The 30 T cell receptor beta chains reported below all come from one sample, sequenced in a study of tumor-infiltrating lymphocytes in localized non-small cell lung cancer (dated by TCRdb to about 2021). Libraries were prepared through the immunoSEQ multiplex PCR assay. What TCRdb holds here is the immuneACCESS table cut down to in-frame rearrangements. Part of the clones is not present; checked against another copy, under half of the missing clones reflect an unresolved V gene, and the others are unexplained. The sample table lists more than 8,500 clones, roughly 80% of them with a count of one. The ten biggest clones cover more than 15% of the sample. Sequencing used uninvolved lung tissue not adjacent to the tumor. The receptors were sampled from a human donor with non-small cell lung cancer.

The V call is TRBV5-5, the J call TRBJ2-5; 9 bases fit TRBD2. In germline, CDR1 is SGHKS, CDR2 YYEKEE (reference sequence). The CDR3 is made up of 15 amino acids. The ends lost 2 bases at V and 5 bases at J; junction bases unmatched: 7. The CDR3, as DNA: TGTGCCAGCAGCTTAACCGGGACTAGCTGGGAGACCCAGTACTTC. This gives the protein CASSLTGTSWETQYF.

To note about this clone: At one end, the junction sequence differs from germline, possibly due to a read error. The genes are TRBV6-5 and TRBJ2-1; TRBD1 matches 8 bases. Per germline, CDR1 MNHEY and CDR2 SVGAGI. This CDR3 comprises 12 residues. Here the CDR3 reads CASSPGQGNRVF. The CDR3 nucleotides read TGTGCCAGCAGCCCCGGACAGGGAAATAGGGTCTTC.

This clone was found once. Other DNA sequences in the same sample also yield this CDR3. The chain joins TRBV7-2 to TRBJ2-3; D possibly corresponds to TRBD2 (5 bases). Germline V CDR1 and CDR2: SGHTA, FQGNSA. The CDR3 extends over 14 amino acids. V lost 3 bases, J lost 0 bases, and 7 bases lay in between. CDR3 in amino acids: CASSFGGSTDTQYF. In DNA, the CDR3 is TGTGCCAGCAGCTTCGGCGGGAGCACAGATACGCAGTATTTT.

The CDR3 here is CASSRDRDIYGYTF. CDR3 nucleotide sequence: TGTGCCAGCAGTCGGGACAGGGACATCTATGGCTACACCTTC. The chain links TRBV6-5 to TRBJ1-2; TRBD1 aligns across 9 bases. With V trimmed by 5 bases and J by 4 bases, 5 bases remained unmatched. This CDR3 spans 14 amino acids. Germline loops: CDR1 MNHEY, CDR2 SVGAGI.

The genes are TRBV2 and TRBJ2-2; either TRBD1 or TRBD2 may fit D (5 bases each). CDR1 and CDR2 (germline): SNHLY, FYNNEI. The CDR3 is 14 residues long. Trimming took off 8 bases at V and 5 bases at J, with 15 bases between the two ends. The CDR3 DNA reads TGTGCCAGCGGGGGTGAAGGAGCGACCGGGGAGCTGTTTTTT. Translated: CASGGEGATGELFF.

The chain employs TRBV6-5 and TRBJ2-7; 11 bases match TRBD1. Germline V gives CDR1 MNHEY, CDR2 SVGAGI. Unmatched junction bases numbered 4, after V lost 6 bases and J lost 3 bases. The CDR3 spans 14 residues. The CDR3 region has the DNA TGTGCCAGCAGCACCGGGACAGGGGGCTACGAGCAGTACTTC. As protein: CASSTGTGGYEQYF.

The chain recombines TRBV19 with TRBJ1-4, with TRBD1 as a possible D gene (5 bases). From germline, CDR1 is LNHDA and CDR2 SQIVND (reference sequence). V was cut by 3 bases and J by 0 bases, with 8 bases left in between. This CDR3 region has 15 residues. The CDR3 spells CASSIGTATNEKLFF. The CDR3 DNA sequence: TGTGCCAGTAGTATTGGGACGGCAACTAATGAAAAACTGTTTTTT.

The chain employs TRBV9 and TRBJ1-4; D is ambiguous. Trimming cost V 0 bases and J 5 bases, with 11 bases left between them. Germline loops: CDR1 SGDLS, CDR2 YYNGEE. The CDR3 runs 15 residues. CDR3 loop: CASSVGPVGNEKLFF. CDR3 sequence (DNA): TGTGCCAGCAGCGTAGGTCCAGTAGGCAATGAAAAACTGTTTTTT.

In its sample, this clone was seen a few times. The chain couples TRBV27 to TRBJ2-3; D uncertain. Germline CDR1 is MNHEY and CDR2 is SMNVEV (reference sequence). The CDR3 sequence is 13 residues long. Between the trimmed V and J ends, which lost 7 bases and 2 bases, there was a span of 10 bases. CDR3 in amino acids: CASNSQNTDTQYF. For the CDR3, the DNA is TGTGCCAGCAACTCTCAGAACACAGATACGCAGTATTTT.

The rearrangement uses TRBV6-1 and TRBJ1-1, with D unresolved. Germline V gene lookup returns CDR1 MNHNS and CDR2 SASEGT. Trimming shortened V by 4 bases and J by 5 bases, and 8 bases separated the two germline ends. The length of the CDR3 is 12 residues. The CDR3 region is CASSVAETEAFF. The CDR3 DNA follows: TGTGCCAGCAGTGTTGCAGAGACTGAAGCTTTCTTT.

The rearrangement links TRBV27 to TRBJ1-5; the match to TRBD1 covers 8 bases. Germline CDR1 reads MNHEY; CDR2 reads SMNVEV (reference sequence). J lost 1 base, V lost 4 bases, and 6 bases had no gene match. CDR3 length: 16 residues. CDR3 nucleotide sequence: TGTGCCAGCAGTTCCTGGACAGGGTCGAGCAATCAGCCCCAGCATTTT. Translation gives CASSSWTGSSNQPQHF.

There are a few counts of this clone. The chain uses TRBV14 and TRBJ1-1; D remains ambiguous. The V end lost 4 bases, the J end lost 1 base, and 7 bases lay between the germline ends. The CDR3 has 13 amino acids. Germline CDR1 SGHDN, CDR2 FVKESK. The CDR3 coding sequence is TGTGCCAGCAGCCCTAATAAGAACACTGAAGCTTTCTTT. This translates into CASSPNKNTEAFF.

The CDR3 coding sequence is TGTGCCAGCGAACCAGCGGGACAGGACACCGGGGAGCTGTTTTTT. Translating gives CASEPAGQDTGELFF. The chain employs TRBV6-5 and TRBJ2-2; possible D gene TRBD1, 8 bases. The CDR3 length is 15 residues. Trimming removed 8 bases at V and 3 bases at J, with 16 bases between. Germline V gene data show CDR1 as MNHEY and CDR2 as SVGAGI.

This sequence joins TRBV6-5 and TRBJ2-1, with D perhaps TRBD1 or TRBD2 (5 bases each). Trimming pared 0 bases from V and 2 bases from J, leaving 8 bases between. The CDR3 extends over 15 amino acids. CDR1 is MNHEY, CDR2 SVGAGI, per germline. Written as DNA, the CDR3 is TGTGCCAGCAGTTACTCGGGGGTCCCCTACAATGAGCAGTTCTTC. Encoded protein: CASSYSGVPYNEQFF.

The rearrangement joins TRBV5-8 to TRBJ2-2, with 7 bases that match TRBD2. The germline V gene has CDR1 SGHTS and CDR2 YDEGEE. V lost 3 bases to trimming and J lost 0 bases; unmatched junction nucleotides: 5. This CDR3 region has 16 residues. The CDR3 loop reads CASSSGTTSNTGELFF. CDR3 nucleotide sequence: TGTGCCAGCAGCTCCGGGACTACCTCGAACACCGGGGAGCTGTTTTTT. Looking up the rest from reference TRBV5-8 and TRBJ2-2 gives the full variable domain: EAGVTQSPTHLIKTRGQQATLRCSPISGHTSVYWYQQALGLGLQFLLWYDEGEERNRGNFPPRFSGRQFPNYSSELNVNALELEDSALYLCASSSGTTSNTGELFFGEGSRLTVL.

The rearrangement joins TRBV19 to TRBJ1-6; TRBD1 might be the D (5 bases). Trimming removed 8 bases from V and 4 bases from J, with 15 bases in between. Per the germline V gene, CDR1 is LNHDA and CDR2 is SQIVND (reference sequence). This CDR3 is built from 15 residues. Here the CDR3 DNA reads TGTGCCAGTTCCGGAGAGGGGCGTTATAATTCACCCCTCCACTTT. Protein product: CASSGEGRYNSPLHF.

The genes are TRBV7-8 and TRBJ1-4; weak D call: TRBD1 (6 bases). CDR1 SGHVS and CDR2 FQNEAQ come from the germline V gene. The CDR3 length is 15 residues. V was cut by 5 bases and J by 4 bases, with 14 bases left in between. CDR3 DNA sequence: TGTGCCAGCAGCAACCCACAGGGAGTTAATGAAAAACTGTTTTTT. This translates into CASSNPQGVNEKLFF.

The V gene is TRBV13, the J gene TRBJ2-2; 10 positions match TRBD1. The length of the CDR3 is 15 residues. The junction had 8 bases not matched to a gene; V was cut back by 5 bases and J by 8 bases. Germline CDR1 is PRHDT and CDR2 is FYEKMQ (reference sequence). The CDR3 reads CASSGRDRGVGELFF. The CDR3 nucleotides read TGTGCCAGCAGCGGCCGGGACAGGGGAGTTGGGGAGCTGTTTTTT.

The V gene is TRBV30, the J gene TRBJ2-7; no firm D call. CDR1 is GTSNPN, CDR2 SVGIG, per germline (reference sequence). This CDR3 has 15 amino acids. The V end lost 0 bases, the J end lost 0 bases, and 12 bases lay between the germline ends. The CDR3 is CAWSVRGSISYEQYF. The CDR3, as DNA: TGTGCCTGGAGTGTACGAGGAAGTATCTCCTACGAGCAGTACTTC.

This clone was found a few times. This chain connects TRBV19 to TRBJ1-1, with D maybe TRBD1 (5 bases). CDR1 and CDR2 from the germline V gene are LNHDA and SQIVND (reference sequence). Between the trimmed V and J ends, which lost 6 bases and 3 bases, there was a span of 14 bases. This CDR3 has 14 amino acids. Written as DNA, the CDR3 is TGTGCCAGTAGCCGGGGGTGGGCGGACACTGAAGCTTTCTTT. It translates to CASSRGWADTEAFF. Together with reference TRBV19 and TRBJ1-1, the CDR3 gives the full variable domain: DGGITQSPKYLFRKEGQNVTLSCEQNLNHDAMYWYRQDPGQGLRLIYYSQIVNDFQKGDIAEGYSVSREKKESFPLTVTSAQKNPTAFYLCASSRGWADTEAFFGQGTRLTVV.

The chain carries TRBV5-6 and TRBJ2-1, with 7 bases that match TRBD1. CDR3 length: 18 residues. V was clipped by 2 bases and J by 3 bases; unmatched bases: 14. Per germline, CDR1 SGHDT and CDR2 YYEEEE. In DNA form, the CDR3 reads TGTGCCAGCAGCTTCACTTTCCCGGGACAGATTCTCTACAATGAGCAGTTCTTC. Translated, it gives CASSFTFPGQILYNEQFF.

The rearrangement joins TRBV30 to TRBJ1-3; D remains unclear. Germline V gene lookup returns CDR1 GTSNPN and CDR2 SVGIG (reference sequence). There are 14 residues in the CDR3. The V gene lost 2 bases and the J gene lost 2 bases, with 10 bases spanning the gap. CDR3 region: CAWSSGIAGNTIYF. The DNA of the CDR3 is TGTGCCTGGAGTTCCGGGATTGCTGGAAACACCATATATTTT.

The chain employs TRBV28 and TRBJ2-7, with 7 bases identical to TRBD1. Germline V gives CDR1 MDHEN, CDR2 SYDVKM. The V and J ends lost 2 bases and 3 bases, in that order; junction bases with no gene match: 4. This CDR3 is built from 14 residues. CDR3 coding DNA: TGTGCCAGCAGTTTAACCGGGACAGTCTACGAGCAGTACTTC. It translates to CASSLTGTVYEQYF.

This chain connects TRBV5-1 to TRBJ2-4; D gene ambiguous. Looked up from germline, CDR1 is SGHRS and CDR2 is YFSETQ. The germline V and J ends were trimmed by 0 bases and 0 bases, with 4 bases remaining between them. The length of the CDR3 is 14 residues. CDR3 DNA sequence: TGCGCCAGCAGCTTGGGGCTAGCCAAAAACATTCAGTACTTC. Translated, it gives CASSLGLAKNIQYF.

The chain has TRBV5-1 and TRBJ1-1; D unresolved. The CDR3 loop spans 14 amino acids. CDR1 and CDR2 (germline): SGHRS, YFSETQ. V was cut by 2 bases and J by 6 bases, with 14 bases left in between. CDR3 sequence: CASSFGELMAEAFF. In DNA form, the CDR3 reads TGCGCCAGCAGCTTTGGAGAACTAATGGCTGAAGCTTTCTTT.

The V and J genes are TRBV6-1 and TRBJ2-7; possibly TRBD2 for D (5 bases). V lost 2 bases and J 0 bases, leaving 8 bases between the germline ends. Germline CDR1 and CDR2: MNHNS and SASEGT. CDR3 length: 14 amino acids. The CDR3 protein is CASSERAGSYEQYF. Here the CDR3 DNA reads TGTGCCAGCAGTGAAAGGGCGGGCTCCTACGAGCAGTACTTC.

The rearrangement links TRBV21-1 to TRBJ2-4; the DNA was not used to check the table's D call, TRBD2. TRBV21-1 is shown as a pseudogene. CDR3 size: 22 residues. The CDR3 loop is CASSKAFGNGPGSQLAKNIQYF. DNA of the CDR3: TGTGCCAGCAGCAAAGCATTCGGGAATGGGCCTGGGAGCCAACTAGCCAAAAACATTCAGTACTTC.

The chain combines TRBV28 with TRBJ2-1; D is possibly TRBD2 (5 bases). Trimming shortened V by 5 bases and J by 3 bases, and 20 bases separated the two germline ends. This CDR3 spans 17 amino acids. Germline V CDR1 and CDR2: MDHEN, SYDVKM. The chain's CDR3 is CASSITLGRGNYNEQFF. The DNA for the CDR3 is TGTGCCAGCAGTATCACCCTGGGTCGGGGAAACTACAATGAGCAGTTCTTC.

This clone was detected only once. V usage is TRBV27 and J usage is TRBJ1-4; D is unclear. Trimming shortened V by 6 bases and J by 5 bases, and 16 bases separated the two germline ends. CDR3 length: 15 residues. CDR1 is MNHEY and CDR2 is SMNVEV in the germline V gene (reference sequence). Written as DNA, the CDR3 is TGTGCCAGCAGGGGTCTGAGAGTCCGGAATGAAAAACTGTTTTTT. This codes for CASRGLRVRNEKLFF.

The genes are TRBV5-6 and TRBJ1-1; D is ambiguous. V lost 5 bases to trimming and J lost 5 bases, with 16 bases between them. CDR1 SGHDT and CDR2 YYEEEE come from the germline V gene. The CDR3 runs 14 residues. The CDR3 region is CASRPTFLQTEAFF. CDR3 nucleotide sequence: TGTGCCAGCAGACCGACATTCCTCCAGACTGAAGCTTTCTTT. Complete variable domain (other parts from reference TRBV5-6 and TRBJ1-1): DAGVTQSPTHLIKTRGQQVTLRCSPKSGHDTVSWYQQALGQGPQFIFQYYEEEERQRGNFPDRFSGHQFPNYSSELNVNALLLGDSALYLCASRPTFLQTEAFFGQGTRLTVV.